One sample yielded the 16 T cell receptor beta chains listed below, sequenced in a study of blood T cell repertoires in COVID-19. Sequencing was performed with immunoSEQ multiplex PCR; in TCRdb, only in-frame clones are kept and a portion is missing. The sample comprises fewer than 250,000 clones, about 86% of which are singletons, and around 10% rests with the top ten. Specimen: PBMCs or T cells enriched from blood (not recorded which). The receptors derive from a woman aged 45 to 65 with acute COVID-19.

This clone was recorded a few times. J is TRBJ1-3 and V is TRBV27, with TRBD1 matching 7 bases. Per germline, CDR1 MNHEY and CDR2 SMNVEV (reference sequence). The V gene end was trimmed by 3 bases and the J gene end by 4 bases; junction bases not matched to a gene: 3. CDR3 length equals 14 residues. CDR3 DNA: TGTGCCAGCAGTTTGACAGGGAACGGAAACACCATATATTTT. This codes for CASSLTGNGNTIYF.

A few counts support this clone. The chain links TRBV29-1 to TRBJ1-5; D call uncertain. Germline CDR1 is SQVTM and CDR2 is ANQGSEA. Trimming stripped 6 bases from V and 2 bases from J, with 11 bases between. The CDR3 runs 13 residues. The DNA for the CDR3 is TGCAGCGTCCGGTTAGAGGGCAATCAGCCCCAGCATTTT. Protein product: CSVRLEGNQPQHF.

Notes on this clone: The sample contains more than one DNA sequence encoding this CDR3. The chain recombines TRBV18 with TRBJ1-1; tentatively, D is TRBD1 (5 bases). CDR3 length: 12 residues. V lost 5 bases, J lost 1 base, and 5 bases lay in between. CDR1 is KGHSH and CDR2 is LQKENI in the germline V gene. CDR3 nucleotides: TGTGCCAGCTCAGGACAGAACACTGAAGCTTTCTTT. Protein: CASSGQNTEAFF. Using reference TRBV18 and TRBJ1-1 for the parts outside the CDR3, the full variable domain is NAGVMQNPRHLVRRRGQEARLRCSPMKGHSHVYWYRQLPEEGLKFMVYLQKENIIDESGMPKERFSAEFPKEGPSILRIQQVVRGDSAAYFCASSGQNTEAFFGQGTRLTVV.

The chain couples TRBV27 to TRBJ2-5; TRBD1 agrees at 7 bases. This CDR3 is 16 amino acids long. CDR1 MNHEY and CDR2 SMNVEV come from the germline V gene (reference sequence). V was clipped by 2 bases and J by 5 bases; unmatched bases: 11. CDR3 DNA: TGTGCCAGCAGTTTAAACCGGGCAGGGGGAAGGGAGACCCAGTACTTC. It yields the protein CASSLNRAGGRETQYF.

CDR3 DNA sequence: TGTGCCAGCAGTCCCGGGCAAGAGACCCAGTACTTC. Translated, it gives CASSPGQETQYF. The rearrangement joins TRBV28 to TRBJ2-5; D gene ambiguous. Trimming removed 5 bases at V and 2 bases at J, with 6 bases between. Germline V gives CDR1 MDHEN, CDR2 SYDVKM. This CDR3 has 12 residues.

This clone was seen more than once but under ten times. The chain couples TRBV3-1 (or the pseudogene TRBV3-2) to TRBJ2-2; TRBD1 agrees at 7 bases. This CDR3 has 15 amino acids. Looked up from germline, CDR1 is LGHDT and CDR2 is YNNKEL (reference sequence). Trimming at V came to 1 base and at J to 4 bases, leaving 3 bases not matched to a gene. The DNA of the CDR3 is TGTGCCAGCAGCCAAGGACAGGGAACCACCGGGGAGCTGTTTTTT. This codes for CASSQGQGTTGELFF.

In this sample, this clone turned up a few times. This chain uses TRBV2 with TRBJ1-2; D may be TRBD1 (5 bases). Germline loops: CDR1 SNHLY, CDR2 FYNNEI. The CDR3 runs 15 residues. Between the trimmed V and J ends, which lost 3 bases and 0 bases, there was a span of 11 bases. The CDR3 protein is CASSDTMTANYGYTF. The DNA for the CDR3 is TGTGCCAGCAGTGATACTATGACAGCTAACTATGGCTACACCTTC.

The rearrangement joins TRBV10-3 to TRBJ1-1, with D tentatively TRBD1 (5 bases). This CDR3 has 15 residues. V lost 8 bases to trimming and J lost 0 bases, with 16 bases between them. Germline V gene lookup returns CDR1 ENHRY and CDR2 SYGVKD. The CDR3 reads CAILDSLHMNTEAFF. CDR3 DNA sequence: TGTGCCATCCTAGACAGCCTCCACATGAACACTGAAGCTTTCTTT.

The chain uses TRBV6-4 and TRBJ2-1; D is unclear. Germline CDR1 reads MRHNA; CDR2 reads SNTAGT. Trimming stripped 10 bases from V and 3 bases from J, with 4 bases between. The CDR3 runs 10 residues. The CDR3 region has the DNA TGTGCCACCTTCTACAATGAGCAGTTCTTC. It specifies CATFYNEQFF.

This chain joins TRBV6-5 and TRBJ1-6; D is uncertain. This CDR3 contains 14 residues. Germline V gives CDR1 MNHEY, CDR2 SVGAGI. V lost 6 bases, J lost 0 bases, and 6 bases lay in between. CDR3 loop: CASSTSSYNSPLHF. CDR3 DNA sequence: TGTGCCAGCAGCACGAGCTCCTATAATTCACCCCTCCACTTT.

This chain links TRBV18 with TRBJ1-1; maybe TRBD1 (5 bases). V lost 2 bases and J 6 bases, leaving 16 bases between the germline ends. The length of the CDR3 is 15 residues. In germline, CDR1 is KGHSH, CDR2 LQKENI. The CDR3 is CASSPWPQAGPEAFF. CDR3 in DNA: TGTGCCAGCTCACCATGGCCACAGGCGGGGCCTGAAGCTTTCTTT.

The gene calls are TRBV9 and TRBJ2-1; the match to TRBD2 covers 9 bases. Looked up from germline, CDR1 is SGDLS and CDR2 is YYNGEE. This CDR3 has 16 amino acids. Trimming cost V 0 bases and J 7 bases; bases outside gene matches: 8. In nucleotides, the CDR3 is TGTGCCAGCAGCGTAGAGGTAGCGGGAGCGGGGAATGAGCAGTTCTTC. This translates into CASSVEVAGAGNEQFF.

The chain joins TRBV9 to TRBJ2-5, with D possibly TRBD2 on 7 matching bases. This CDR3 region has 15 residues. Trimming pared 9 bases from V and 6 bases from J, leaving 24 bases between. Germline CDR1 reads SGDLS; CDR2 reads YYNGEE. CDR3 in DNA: TGTGCCAATCCGCGGGGCGGGGGCTTGGGAAAGACCCAGTACTTC. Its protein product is CANPRGGGLGKTQYF.

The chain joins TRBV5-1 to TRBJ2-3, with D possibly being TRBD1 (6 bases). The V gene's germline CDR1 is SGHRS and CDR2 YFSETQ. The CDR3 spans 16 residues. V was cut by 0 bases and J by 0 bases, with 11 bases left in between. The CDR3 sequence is CASSLGTGTSTDTQYF. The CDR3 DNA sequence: TGCGCCAGCAGCTTGGGAACCGGGACAAGCACAGATACGCAGTATTTT. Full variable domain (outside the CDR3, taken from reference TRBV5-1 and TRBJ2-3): KAGVTQTPRYLIKTRGQQVTLSCSPISGHRSVSWYQQTPGQGLQFLFEYFSETQRNKGNFPGRFSGRQFSNSRSEMNVSTLELGDSALYLCASSLGTGTSTDTQYFGPGTRLTVL.

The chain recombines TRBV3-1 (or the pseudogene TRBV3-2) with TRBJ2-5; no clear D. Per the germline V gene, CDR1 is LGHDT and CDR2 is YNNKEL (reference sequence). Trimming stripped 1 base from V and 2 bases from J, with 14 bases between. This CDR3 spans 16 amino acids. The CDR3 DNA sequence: TGTGCCAGCAGCCAAGGACGTTCGCGGTCTCAAGAGACCCAGTACTTC. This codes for CASSQGRSRSQETQYF.

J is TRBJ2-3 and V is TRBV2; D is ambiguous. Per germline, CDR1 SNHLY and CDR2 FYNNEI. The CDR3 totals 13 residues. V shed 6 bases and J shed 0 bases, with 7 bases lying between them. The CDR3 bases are TGTGCCAGCAGGGCACTAAGCACAGATACGCAGTATTTT. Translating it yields CASRALSTDTQYF.